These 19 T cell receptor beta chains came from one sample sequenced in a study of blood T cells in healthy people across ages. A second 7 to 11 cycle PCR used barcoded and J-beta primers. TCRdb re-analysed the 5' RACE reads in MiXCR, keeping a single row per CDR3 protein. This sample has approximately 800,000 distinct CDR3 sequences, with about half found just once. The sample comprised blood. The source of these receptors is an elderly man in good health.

The CDR3 loop reads CAVSPGDTISYEQYF. In nucleotides, the CDR3 is TGTGCCGTAAGCCCCGGGGACACTATCTCCTACGAGCAGTACTTC. V gene TRBV24-1 combines with J gene TRBJ2-7, with TRBD1 as a possible D gene (6 bases). In germline, CDR1 is KGHDR, CDR2 SFDVKD. Trimming pared 12 bases from V and 0 bases from J, leaving 20 bases between. The CDR3 has 15 amino acids.

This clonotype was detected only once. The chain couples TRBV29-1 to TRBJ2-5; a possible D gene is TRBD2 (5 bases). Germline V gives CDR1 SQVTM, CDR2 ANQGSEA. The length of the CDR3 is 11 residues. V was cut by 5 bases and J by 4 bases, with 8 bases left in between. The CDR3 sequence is CSVQRSETQYF. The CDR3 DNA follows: TGCAGCGTTCAGCGGTCAGAGACCCAGTACTTC.

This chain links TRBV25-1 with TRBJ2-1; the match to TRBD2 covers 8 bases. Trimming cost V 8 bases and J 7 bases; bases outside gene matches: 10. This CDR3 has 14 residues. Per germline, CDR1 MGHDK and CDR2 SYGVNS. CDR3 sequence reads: CASPPGGFWNEQFF. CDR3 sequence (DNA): TGTGCCAGCCCACCGGGGGGGTTTTGGAATGAGCAGTTCTTC.

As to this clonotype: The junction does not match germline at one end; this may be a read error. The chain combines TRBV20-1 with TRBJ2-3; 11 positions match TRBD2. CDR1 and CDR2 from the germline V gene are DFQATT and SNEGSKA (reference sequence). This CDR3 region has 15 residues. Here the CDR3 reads CGAAPSGRTTDTQYF. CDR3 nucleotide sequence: TGCGGTGCCGCCCCTAGCGGGAGGACCACAGATACGCAGTATTTT.

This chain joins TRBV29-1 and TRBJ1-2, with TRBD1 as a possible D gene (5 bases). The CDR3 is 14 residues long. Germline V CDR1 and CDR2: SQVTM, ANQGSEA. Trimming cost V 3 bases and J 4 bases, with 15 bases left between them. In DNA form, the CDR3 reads TGCAGCGTTGATGGGGAGGGGCTGGGCTATGGCTACACCTTC. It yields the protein CSVDGEGLGYGYTF.

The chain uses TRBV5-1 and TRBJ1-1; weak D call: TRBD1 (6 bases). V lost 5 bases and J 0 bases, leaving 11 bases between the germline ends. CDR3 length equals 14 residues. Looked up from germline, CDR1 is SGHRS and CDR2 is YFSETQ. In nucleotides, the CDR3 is TGCGCCAGCAGGGGGGCTGGGCTGAACACTGAAGCTTTCTTT. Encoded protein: CASRGAGLNTEAFF.

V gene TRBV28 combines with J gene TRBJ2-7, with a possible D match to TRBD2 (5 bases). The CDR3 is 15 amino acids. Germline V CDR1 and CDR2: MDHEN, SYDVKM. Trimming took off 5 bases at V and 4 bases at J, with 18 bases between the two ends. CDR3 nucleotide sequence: TGTGCCAGCAGTCTTTCTGTGGGAGTTCCGTACGAGCAGTACTTC. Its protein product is CASSLSVGVPYEQYF.

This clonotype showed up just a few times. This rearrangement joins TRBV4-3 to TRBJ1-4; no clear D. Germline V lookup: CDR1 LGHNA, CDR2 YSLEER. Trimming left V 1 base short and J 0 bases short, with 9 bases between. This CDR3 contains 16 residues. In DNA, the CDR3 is TGCGCCAGCAGCCAAGCGGGCGCTGCAACTAATGAAAAACTGTTTTTT. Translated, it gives CASSQAGAATNEKLFF.

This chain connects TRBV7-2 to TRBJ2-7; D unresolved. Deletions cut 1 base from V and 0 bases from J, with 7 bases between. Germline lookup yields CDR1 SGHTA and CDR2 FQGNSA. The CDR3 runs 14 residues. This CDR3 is CASSLDANSYEQYF. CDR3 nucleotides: TGTGCCAGCAGCTTAGACGCGAACTCCTACGAGCAGTACTTC.

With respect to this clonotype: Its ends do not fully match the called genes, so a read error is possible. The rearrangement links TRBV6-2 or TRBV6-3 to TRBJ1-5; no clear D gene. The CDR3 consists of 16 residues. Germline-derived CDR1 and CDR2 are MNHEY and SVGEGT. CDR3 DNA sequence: TGTGCCAGCAGTAGACGGACGGAATATAGCAATCAGCCCCGGCATTTT. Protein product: CASSRRTEYSNQPRHF.

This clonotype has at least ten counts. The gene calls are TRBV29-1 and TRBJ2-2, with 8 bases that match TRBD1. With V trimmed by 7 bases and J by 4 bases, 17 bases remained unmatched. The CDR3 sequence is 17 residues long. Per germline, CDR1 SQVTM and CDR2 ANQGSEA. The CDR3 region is CSALVPGQGIVTGELFF. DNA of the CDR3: TGCAGCGCCCTAGTACCCGGACAGGGCATCGTCACCGGGGAGCTGTTTTTT.

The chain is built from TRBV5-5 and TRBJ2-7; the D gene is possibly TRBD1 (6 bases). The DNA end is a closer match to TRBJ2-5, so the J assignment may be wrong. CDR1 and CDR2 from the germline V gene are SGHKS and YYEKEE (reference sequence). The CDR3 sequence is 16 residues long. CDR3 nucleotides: TGTGCCAGCAGCTGGATGGACTTGGACAGCTCGGAGACCCAGTACTTC. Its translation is CASSWMDLDSSETQYF.

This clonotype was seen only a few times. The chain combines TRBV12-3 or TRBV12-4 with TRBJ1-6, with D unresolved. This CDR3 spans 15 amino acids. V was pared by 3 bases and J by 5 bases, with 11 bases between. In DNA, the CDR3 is TGTGCCAGCAGTTTGTCCGCCAGAAATAATTCACCCCTCCACTTT. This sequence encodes CASSLSARNNSPLHF.

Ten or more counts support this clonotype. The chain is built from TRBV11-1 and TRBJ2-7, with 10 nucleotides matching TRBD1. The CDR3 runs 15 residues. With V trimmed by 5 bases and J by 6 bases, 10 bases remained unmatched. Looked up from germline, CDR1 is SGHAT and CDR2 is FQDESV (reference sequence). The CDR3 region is CASSMRTGGIGEQYF. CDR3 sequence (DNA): TGTGCCAGCAGCATGCGGACAGGGGGGATAGGCGAGCAGTACTTC.

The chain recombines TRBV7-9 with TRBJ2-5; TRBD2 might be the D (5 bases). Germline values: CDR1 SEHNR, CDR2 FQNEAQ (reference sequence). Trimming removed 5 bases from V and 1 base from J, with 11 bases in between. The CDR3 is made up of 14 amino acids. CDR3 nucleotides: TGTGCCAGCAGCCCCACGAGGGCCCAAGAGACCCAGTACTTC. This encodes CASSPTRAQETQYF.

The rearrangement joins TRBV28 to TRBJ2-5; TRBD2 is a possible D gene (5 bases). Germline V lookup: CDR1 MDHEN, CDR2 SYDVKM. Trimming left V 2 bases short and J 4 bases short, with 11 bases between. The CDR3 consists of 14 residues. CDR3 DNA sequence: TGTGCCAGCAGTTTAAGCGGAAAGGCAGAGACCCAGTACTTC. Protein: CASSLSGKAETQYF.

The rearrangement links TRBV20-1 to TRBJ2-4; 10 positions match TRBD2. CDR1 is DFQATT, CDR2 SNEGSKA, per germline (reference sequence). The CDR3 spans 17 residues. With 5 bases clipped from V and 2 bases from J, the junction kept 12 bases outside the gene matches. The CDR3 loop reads CSARRGPSGSTKNIQYF. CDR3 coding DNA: TGCAGTGCTCGTAGGGGACCTAGCGGGAGTACCAAAAACATTCAGTACTTC.

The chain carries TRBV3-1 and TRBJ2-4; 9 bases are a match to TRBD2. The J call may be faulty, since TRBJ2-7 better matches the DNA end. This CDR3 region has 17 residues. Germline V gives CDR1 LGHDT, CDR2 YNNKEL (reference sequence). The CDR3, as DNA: TGTGCCAGCAGCCCCTGGCTCGGAGGTAGCGGGAGTTACGAGCAGTACTTC. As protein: CASSPWLGGSGSYEQYF.

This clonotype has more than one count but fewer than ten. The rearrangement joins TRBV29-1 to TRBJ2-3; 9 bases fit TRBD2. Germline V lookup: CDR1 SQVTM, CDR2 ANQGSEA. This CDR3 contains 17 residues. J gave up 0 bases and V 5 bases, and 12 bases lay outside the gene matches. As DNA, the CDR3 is TGCAGCGTTACCCTAGCGGGGTGGGGCCCTAGCACAGATACGCAGTATTTT. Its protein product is CSVTLAGWGPSTDTQYF.